These 9 T cell receptor beta chains originate from one sample sequenced in a study of blood T cells in healthy people across ages. The authors ran a second PCR of 7 to 11 cycles using a sample-barcoded 5' primer and a J-beta primer mix. TCRdb itself ran the 5' RACE reads through MiXCR, one entry per CDR3 protein. The sample contains roughly 700,000 distinct CDR3 sequences, 32% of which appear only once. Sequenced sample: blood. Every receptor here comes from a woman older than 75 in good health.

This clonotype was seen ten or more times. The chain uses TRBV15 and TRBJ1-2; 8 bases line up with TRBD1. With V trimmed by 3 bases and J by 4 bases, 10 bases remained unmatched. Germline lookup yields CDR1 LNHNV and CDR2 YYDKDF (reference sequence). The CDR3 loop spans 16 amino acids. The CDR3 nucleotides are TGTGCCACCAGCAGCCCTAGACAGGGGATCGGCTATGGCTACACCTTC. Protein product: CATSSPRQGIGYGYTF.

This clonotype was detected many times. V usage is TRBV29-1 and J usage is TRBJ2-5; 12 nucleotides match TRBD2. With 0 bases clipped from V and 0 bases from J, the junction kept 8 bases outside the gene matches. This CDR3 spans 18 amino acids. The germline V gene encodes CDR1 SQVTM and CDR2 ANQGSEA. CDR3 sequence reads: CSVEEGASGGGYQETQYF. CDR3 DNA: TGCAGCGTTGAAGAAGGGGCTAGCGGGGGGGGGTACCAAGAGACCCAGTACTTC. Based on the CDR3 plus reference TRBV29-1 and TRBJ2-5, the full variable domain is SAVISQKPSRDICQRGTSLTIQCQVDSQVTMMFWYRQQPGQSLTLIATANQGSEATYESGFVIDKFPISRPNLTFSTLTVSNMSPEDSSIYLCSVEEGASGGGYQETQYFGPGTRLLVL.

This clonotype was recorded at least ten times. The chain has TRBV6-6 and TRBJ1-1; D is possibly TRBD1 (5 bases). The CDR3 length is 13 residues. Trimming cost V 6 bases and J 1 base, with 9 bases left between them. Germline V gives CDR1 MNHNY, CDR2 SVGAGI (reference sequence). CDR3 nucleotides: TGTGCCAGCAGGACGAGGGGGAACACTGAAGCTTTCTTT. It encodes CASRTRGNTEAFF.

The DNA for the CDR3 is TGTGCCTGGAGCAATTGGGGGTCTGAGACTGAAGCTTTCTTT. Amino acid sequence: CAWSNWGSETEAFF. The chain has TRBV30 and TRBJ1-1; maybe TRBD1 (5 bases). The length of the CDR3 is 14 residues. The germline V gene has CDR1 GTSNPN and CDR2 SVGIG (reference sequence). V was clipped by 3 bases and J by 5 bases, with 16 bases between them. Drawing the rest from reference TRBV30 and TRBJ1-1, the complete variable domain is SQTIHQWPATLVQPVGSPLSLECTVEGTSNPNLYWYRQAAGRGLQLLFYSVGIGQISSEVPQNLSASRPQDRQFILSSKKLLLSDSGFYLCAWSNWGSETEAFFGQGTRLTVV.

As for this clonotype: This could be a read error, since a much larger clone is one nucleotide away. This chain links TRBV25-1 with TRBJ2-1; no firm D call. Germline V gene sequence: CDR1 MGHDK, CDR2 SYGVNS. This CDR3 has 14 residues. The CDR3 loop is CANSESGLLNEQFF. The CDR3 DNA follows: TGTGCCAACAGTGAATCGGGCTTATTAAATGAGCAGTTCTTC.

In this sample, this clonotype turned up many times. This sequence joins TRBV15 and TRBJ2-5; TRBD2 matches 9 bases. J was trimmed by 4 bases and V by 1 base; bases with no gene match: 7. The germline gives CDR1 LNHNV, CDR2 YYDKDF (reference sequence). The CDR3 loop spans 16 amino acids. CDR3 in amino acids: CATSRVVAGVGETQYF. The DNA for the CDR3 is TGTGCCACCAGCAGAGTCGTAGCGGGGGTTGGAGAGACCCAGTACTTC.

The chain combines TRBV5-6 with TRBJ2-2, with unresolved D. Germline assignment: CDR1 SGHDT and CDR2 YYEEEE. This CDR3 contains 16 residues. The V end was cut by 0 bases, the J end by 0 bases, with 9 bases between. The CDR3 sequence is CASSLEQIPNTGELFF. The CDR3 bases are TGTGCCAGCAGCTTGGAACAGATTCCGAACACCGGGGAGCTGTTTTTT.

The rearrangement links TRBV4-2 to TRBJ1-6; D possibly corresponds to TRBD1 (6 bases). V was trimmed by 4 bases and J by 3 bases, leaving 13 bases between them. Germline CDR1 is LGHNA and CDR2 is YNFKEQ. The CDR3 length is 16 residues. The CDR3 DNA is TGTGCCAGCAGCCCGGGGGGCGGGGACTATAATTCACCCCTCCACTTT. As protein: CASSPGGGDYNSPLHF.

About this clonotype: It may be a read error: a sequence one base away is much more abundant. CDR3 region: CASSLSRANEQYF. Here the CDR3 DNA reads TGTGCCAGCAGCCTCTCCAGGGCCAATGAGCAGTACTTC. This sequence joins TRBV7-3 and TRBJ2-1; D might be TRBD1 (5 bases). The J call may be incorrect, as the DNA end agrees better with TRBJ2-7. This CDR3 has 13 amino acids. CDR1 is SGHTA and CDR2 is FQGTGA in the germline V gene.